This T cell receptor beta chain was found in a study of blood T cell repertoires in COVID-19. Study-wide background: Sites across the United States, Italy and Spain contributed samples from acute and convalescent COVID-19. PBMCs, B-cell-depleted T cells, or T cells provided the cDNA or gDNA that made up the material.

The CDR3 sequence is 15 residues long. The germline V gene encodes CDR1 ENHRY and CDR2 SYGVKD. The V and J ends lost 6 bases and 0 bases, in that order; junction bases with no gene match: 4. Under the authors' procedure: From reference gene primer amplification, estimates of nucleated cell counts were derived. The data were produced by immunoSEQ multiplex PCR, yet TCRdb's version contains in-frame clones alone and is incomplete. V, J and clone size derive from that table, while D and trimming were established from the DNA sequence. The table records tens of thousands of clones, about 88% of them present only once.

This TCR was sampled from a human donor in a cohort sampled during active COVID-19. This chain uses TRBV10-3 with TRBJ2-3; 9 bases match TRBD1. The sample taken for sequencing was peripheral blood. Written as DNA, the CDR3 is TGTGCCATCAGGGGGACAGGGTGGAGCACAGATACGCAGTATTTT. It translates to CAIRGTGWSTDTQYF.